The 29 T cell receptor beta chains listed next were all sequenced from one sample in a study of brain metastases from non-small cell lung cancer. Some clones are missing from TCRdb's copy, which holds only in-frame ones; the method was immunoSEQ multiplex PCR. In the table there are several thousand clones, 86% of which are singletons. Material: primary lung tumor tissue. These receptor sequences come from a donor at least 40 years old with non-small cell lung cancer.

This chain links TRBV5-4 with TRBJ2-1; D might be TRBD1 (6 bases). Germline V gene data show CDR1 as SGHNT and CDR2 as YYREEE (reference sequence). The CDR3 runs to 16 residues. Trimming left V 4 bases short and J 0 bases short, with 14 bases between. The CDR3 spells CASSPEGGTSYNEQFF. Written as DNA, the CDR3 is TGTGCCAGCAGCCCGGAAGGGGGAACCTCCTACAATGAGCAGTTCTTC.

A remark on this clone: The same CDR3 arises from other DNA sequences in this sample as well. This chain joins TRBV7-8 and TRBJ1-2; 7 bases map to TRBD1. CDR3 length: 15 amino acids. V trimming: 0 bases; J trimming: 8 bases; junction bases outside the gene matches: 9. The germline gives CDR1 SGHVS, CDR2 FQNEAQ. In DNA, the CDR3 is TGTGCCAGCAGCTTAGCAGAGACAGGGATGAGGGGCTACACCTTC. Translating it yields CASSLAETGMRGYTF.

The chain uses TRBV24-1 and TRBJ1-2; the match to TRBD1 covers 9 bases. CDR1 is KGHDR and CDR2 is SFDVKD in the germline V gene. The CDR3 sequence is 15 residues long. The V segment lost 4 bases and the J segment 5 bases; nucleotides outside the gene matches: 7. CDR3 loop: CATSDLDRGRYGYTF. The CDR3 DNA reads as TGTGCCACCAGTGACTTAGACAGGGGGAGGTATGGCTACACCTTC.

The chain has TRBV5-1 and TRBJ1-3, with 7 bases fitting TRBD1. Per the germline V gene, CDR1 is SGHRS and CDR2 is YFSETQ. The CDR3 totals 17 residues. The V and J ends lost 0 bases and 0 bases, in that order; junction bases with no gene match: 6. In nucleotides, the CDR3 is TGCGCCAGCAGCTTGGGGGACAGTACCCTCTCTGGAAACACCATATATTTT. Translated: CASSLGDSTLSGNTIYF.

As regards this clone: At one end the junction does not follow the germline gene, possibly because of a read error. This chain joins TRBV10-3 and TRBJ1-1; a possible D gene is TRBD1 (6 bases). The V gene's germline CDR1 is ENHRY and CDR2 SYGVKD. The CDR3 loop spans 13 amino acids. The CDR3 nucleotides read TGTGCCATACGAGGACAGTACAGCACTGAAGTTTTCTTT. The encoded protein is CAIRGQYSTEVFF.

Of note for this clone: The sample has other DNA sequences that encode this CDR3 too. This sequence joins TRBV6-5 and TRBJ1-1; weak D call: TRBD1 (5 bases). V was cut by 5 bases and J by 1 base, with 5 bases left in between. The CDR3 loop spans 12 amino acids. Germline lookup yields CDR1 MNHEY and CDR2 SVGAGI. CDR3 nucleotide sequence: TGTGCCAGCAGTAGGGGGAACACTGAAGCTTTCTTT. Translation: CASSRGNTEAFF.

This chain links TRBV3-1 (or the pseudogene TRBV3-2) with TRBJ2-7; no clear D gene. The germline V gene encodes CDR1 LGHDT and CDR2 YNNKEL (reference sequence). The CDR3 spans 13 residues. Trimming left V 4 bases short and J 2 bases short, with 9 bases between. The CDR3 DNA reads as TGTGCCAGCAGCCGCCTCGGGCCCTACGAGCAGTACTTC. Amino acid sequence: CASSRLGPYEQYF.

The chain combines TRBV19 with TRBJ1-1; D is undetermined. This CDR3 contains 15 residues. V gave up 3 bases and J gave up 4 bases, with 15 bases separating them. In germline, CDR1 is LNHDA, CDR2 SQIVND (reference sequence). Here the CDR3 DNA reads TGTGCCAGTAGTATCAGGACGGTAAAAGGCACTGAAGCTTTCTTT. It codes for CASSIRTVKGTEAFF.

The genes are TRBV2 and TRBJ2-1; 10 bases fit TRBD2. Trimming took 7 bases from V and 1 from J; bases not matched to a gene: 1. Germline assignment: CDR1 SNHLY and CDR2 FYNNEI. The length of the CDR3 is 14 residues. The CDR3 spells CASKREGSYNEQFF. In DNA form, the CDR3 reads TGTGCCAGCAAGCGGGAGGGGTCCTACAATGAGCAGTTCTTC. The complete variable domain, with remaining parts taken from reference TRBV2 and TRBJ2-1, reads EPEVTQTPSHQVTQMGQEVILRCVPISNHLYFYWYRQILGQKVEFLVSFYNNEISEKSEIFDDQFSVERPDGSNFTLKIRSTKLEDSAMYFCASKREGSYNEQFFGPGTRLTVL.

This chain connects TRBV7-2 to TRBJ2-1, with TRBD2 as a possible D gene (6 bases). Germline V gene data show CDR1 as SGHTA and CDR2 as FQGNSA. The CDR3 sequence is 15 residues long. V gave up 6 bases and J gave up 5 bases, with 17 bases separating them. The CDR3 loop is CASSFKGTWDNEQFF. CDR3 bases: TGTGCCAGCAGTTTCAAGGGGACTTGGGACAATGAGCAGTTCTTC.

In regard to this clone: Compared with germline, one end of the junction differs, possibly owing to a read error. This sequence joins TRBV29-1 and TRBJ1-1, with no clear D. This CDR3 has 9 residues. Germline assignment: CDR1 SQVTM and CDR2 ANQGSEA. CDR3 nucleotide sequence: TGCAGCGCGGGGTCTGAGGCTTTCTTT. Amino acid sequence: CSAGSEAFF.

The chain carries TRBV5-5 and TRBJ1-2; possibly TRBD1 for D (6 bases). Germline CDR1 reads SGHKS; CDR2 reads YYEKEE (reference sequence). V was clipped by 4 bases and J by 2 bases, with 9 bases between them. CDR3 size: 13 residues. The CDR3 here is CASSHGQNYGYTF. CDR3 bases: TGTGCCAGCAGCCATGGACAGAACTATGGCTACACCTTC. The whole variable domain, remainder taken from reference TRBV5-5 and TRBJ1-2, is DAGVTQSPTHLIKTRGQQVTLRCSPISGHKSVSWYQQVLGQGPQFIFQYYEKEERGRGNFPDRFSARQFPNYSSELNVNALLLGDSALYLCASSHGQNYGYTFGSGTRLTVV.

The chain links TRBV4-2 to TRBJ2-2; 9 bases map to TRBD1. Germline V gene sequence: CDR1 LGHNA, CDR2 YNFKEQ. V shed 3 bases and J 2 bases; nucleotides not matched to a gene: 4. CDR3 length: 16 amino acids. CDR3 residues: CASSQDRGGNTGELFF. In DNA, the CDR3 is TGTGCCAGCAGCCAGGACAGGGGAGGCAACACCGGGGAGCTGTTTTTT.

This chain links TRBV28 with TRBJ2-5, with 7 bases fitting TRBD1. CDR1 and CDR2 (germline): MDHEN, SYDVKM. The CDR3 is 14 amino acids. J was trimmed by 5 bases and V by 4 bases; bases with no gene match: 7. As DNA, the CDR3 is TGTGCCAGCAGTTCCGGGACAGTAATCGAGACCCAGTACTTC. This sequence encodes CASSSGTVIETQYF.

This clone has only a few counts. The rearrangement uses TRBV9 and TRBJ2-7; 8 nucleotides line up with TRBD1. J gave up 3 bases and V 4 bases, and 12 bases lay outside the gene matches. In germline, CDR1 is SGDLS, CDR2 YYNGEE. CDR3 length equals 16 residues. The CDR3 loop is CASSPIPGQVLYEQYF. CDR3 nucleotides: TGTGCCAGCAGCCCTATTCCGGGACAGGTCCTCTACGAGCAGTACTTC.

The chain couples TRBV7-9 to TRBJ1-1, with D possibly TRBD1 on 6 matching bases. The CDR3 runs to 13 residues. The V end was cut by 0 bases, the J end by 8 bases, with 10 bases between. Looked up from germline, CDR1 is SEHNR and CDR2 is FQNEAQ (reference sequence). Here the CDR3 DNA reads TGTGCCAGCAGCTTAGCGTCAGGGGCGGAAGCTTTCTTT. It encodes CASSLASGAEAFF. The variable domain in full, completed from reference TRBV7-9 and TRBJ1-1, reads DTGVSQNPRHKITKRGQNVTFRCDPISEHNRLYWYRQTLGQGPEFLTYFQNEAQLEKSRLLSDRFSAERPKGSFSTLEIQRTEQGDSAMYLCASSLASGAEAFFGQGTRLTVV.

The rearrangement links TRBV27 to TRBJ2-3; 7 bases fit TRBD2. Looked up from germline, CDR1 is MNHEY and CDR2 is SMNVEV (reference sequence). With V trimmed by 0 bases and J by 7 bases, 13 bases remained unmatched. This CDR3 has 17 amino acids. CDR3 residues: CASSLSGFGREFNTQYF. Here the CDR3 DNA reads TGTGCCAGCAGTTTATCGGGATTTGGGAGGGAATTTAATACGCAGTATTTT.

The rearrangement uses TRBV24-1 and TRBJ1-2; the match to TRBD1 covers 9 bases. The trim removed 6 bases at V and 4 bases at J, leaving 8 bases unmatched. CDR3 length equals 15 residues. CDR1 is KGHDR, CDR2 SFDVKD, per germline. This CDR3 reads CATSKGTGGAYGYTF. CDR3 coding DNA: TGTGCCACCAGTAAGGGAACAGGGGGCGCCTATGGCTACACCTTC.

The chain is built from TRBV7-2 and TRBJ2-7, with 7 bases aligning to TRBD2. This CDR3 has 16 amino acids. The trim removed 1 base at V and 5 bases at J, leaving 11 bases unmatched. Germline-derived CDR1 and CDR2 are SGHTA and FQGNSA. CDR3 bases: TGTGCCAGCAGCTTAGGTTTGGGGCGGGAGAACAACGAGCAGTACTTC. It specifies CASSLGLGRENNEQYF.

This chain links TRBV6-2 or TRBV6-3 with TRBJ2-1; tentative D call: TRBD1 (6 bases). Trimming removed 4 bases at V and 3 bases at J, with 13 bases between. The germline V gene has CDR1 MNHEY and CDR2 SVGEGT. The CDR3 is 15 amino acids. CDR3 in DNA: TGTGCCAGCAGTTTGCCCCGGACAGTCTACAATGAGCAGTTCTTC. Protein sequence: CASSLPRTVYNEQFF.

The rearrangement joins TRBV11-3 to TRBJ1-1, with 10 positions matching TRBD1. Trimming removed 8 bases from V and 3 bases from J; junction bases left unmatched: 3. Germline V gene lookup returns CDR1 SGHNT and CDR2 YENEEA. This CDR3 is 13 amino acids long. The CDR3 DNA sequence: TGTGCCAGCGGGACAGGGGCCTACACTGAAGCTTTCTTT. This gives the protein CASGTGAYTEAFF.

This chain connects TRBV7-3 to TRBJ2-3; D gene uncertain. Trimming removed 5 bases from V and 2 bases from J, with 17 bases in between. Germline CDR1 and CDR2: SGHTA and FQGTGA. The CDR3 loop spans 16 amino acids. The CDR3 is CASSPFERGATDTQYF. In nucleotides, the CDR3 is TGTGCCAGCAGCCCCTTTGAACGCGGAGCCACAGATACGCAGTATTTT. Filled out from reference TRBV7-3 and TRBJ2-3, the complete variable domain reads GAGVSQTPSNKVTEKGKYVELRCDPISGHTALYWYRQSLGQGPEFLIYFQGTGAADDSGLPNDRFFAVRPEGSVSTLKIQRTERGDSAVYLCASSPFERGATDTQYFGPGTRLTVL.

The genes are TRBV5-4 and TRBJ1-1; TRBD1 is a possible D gene (5 bases). Germline loops: CDR1 SGHNT, CDR2 YYREEE (reference sequence). The CDR3 loop spans 13 amino acids. V was shortened by 3 bases and J by 1 base, with 7 bases between the two germline ends. The CDR3 spells CASSYGQNTEAFF. CDR3 coding DNA: TGTGCCAGCAGCTACGGACAGAACACTGAAGCTTTCTTT. Based on the CDR3 plus reference TRBV5-4 and TRBJ1-1, the full variable domain is ETGVTQSPTHLIKTRGQQVTLRCSSQSGHNTVSWYQQALGQGPQFIFQYYREEENGRGNFPPRFSGLQFPNYSSELNVNALELDDSALYLCASSYGQNTEAFFGQGTRLTVV.

This clone was found once. The rearrangement joins TRBV10-1 to TRBJ1-1; D is unclear. This CDR3 region has 13 residues. From germline, CDR1 is WNHNN and CDR2 SYGVQD (reference sequence). Trimming left V 2 bases short and J 5 bases short, with 9 bases between. The CDR3: CASSERRTTEAFF. The DNA for the CDR3 is TGCGCCAGCAGTGAGAGACGGACGACTGAAGCTTTCTTT.

The V gene is TRBV3-1 (or the pseudogene TRBV3-2), the J gene TRBJ2-7; TRBD2 matches at 11 bases. From germline, CDR1 is LGHDT and CDR2 YNNKEL (reference sequence). V lost 0 bases, J lost 4 bases, and 5 bases stayed unmatched. The CDR3 is 16 residues long. The CDR3 loop is CASSQDLSSGRYEQYF. Here the CDR3 DNA reads TGTGCCAGCAGCCAAGATCTGTCTAGCGGGAGGTACGAGCAGTACTTC.

V and J are TRBV15 and TRBJ2-1, with unresolved D. Trimming took off 0 bases at V and 3 bases at J, with 6 bases between the two ends. This CDR3 region has 14 residues. Germline loops: CDR1 LNHNV, CDR2 YYDKDF (reference sequence). CDR3 nucleotide sequence: TGTGCCACCAGCAGAGAACCAGGCTACAATGAGCAGTTCTTC. It codes for CATSREPGYNEQFF.

The chain links TRBV29-1 to TRBJ2-7; 11 nucleotides align to TRBD1. This CDR3 has 12 residues. The germline V gene has CDR1 SQVTM and CDR2 ANQGSEA. V shed 7 bases, J shed 5 bases, and the junction held 4 bases outside the gene matches. The CDR3 loop is CSGWTGGHEQYF. The CDR3, as DNA: TGCAGCGGGTGGACAGGGGGCCACGAGCAGTACTTC.

The chain has TRBV7-9 and TRBJ2-2; TRBD2 agrees at 15 bases. Trimming removed 4 bases from V and 6 bases from J; junction bases left unmatched: 6. CDR1 is SEHNR and CDR2 is FQNEAQ in the germline V gene (reference sequence). The CDR3 loop spans 17 amino acids. The CDR3: CASSSRTSGRAAGELFF. The CDR3 coding sequence is TGTGCCAGCAGCTCCCGGACTAGCGGGAGGGCCGCCGGGGAGCTGTTTTTT.

In DNA, the CDR3 is TGTGCCTGGAGTGTACATTCTACCGGGACTAGCGAGTTCGCAGATACGCAGTATTTT. This translates into CAWSVHSTGTSEFADTQYF. V gene TRBV30 combines with J gene TRBJ2-3; 10 nucleotides match TRBD2. This CDR3 is 19 amino acids long. The V segment lost 0 bases and the J segment 4 bases; nucleotides outside the gene matches: 16. Germline-derived CDR1 and CDR2 are GTSNPN and SVGIG (reference sequence).